Presented here are 20 T cell receptor beta chains from one specimen sequenced in a study of blood T cells in healthy people across ages. A second PCR of about 7 to 12 cycles used a sample-barcoded 5' primer and a J-beta primer mix. TCRdb reprocessed the 5' RACE reads via MiXCR and lists one record per CDR3 protein. The data show about 720,000 distinct CDR3 sequences, with 25% seen just once and around 3.6% held by the top ten. These data were also reused for a study on T cells of mothers and their children.

Sequenced input: blood. The receptors stem from a boy younger than 18 in good health.

The sample holds a few counts of this clonotype. This chain links TRBV7-2 with TRBJ2-7; D may be TRBD1 (5 bases). From germline, CDR1 is SGHTA and CDR2 FQGNSA. The ends were cut back, 1 base at V and 3 bases at J, with 10 bases in the middle. This CDR3 is 14 amino acids long. In nucleotides, the CDR3 is TGTGCCAGCAGCTTAGAGGGGTGGGACTACGAGCAGTACTTC. Its protein is CASSLEGWDYEQYF.

This clonotype showed up just a few times. The rearrangement joins TRBV29-1 to TRBJ2-7, with D possibly matching TRBD2 (7 bases). The CDR3 spans 13 residues. CDR1 is SQVTM, CDR2 ANQGSEA, per germline. V dropped 1 base and J dropped 4 bases, with 11 bases sitting between them. The CDR3: CSVEGEGGYEQYF. In DNA, the CDR3 is TGCAGCGTTGAAGGGGAGGGGGGATACGAGCAGTACTTC.

The V and J genes are TRBV7-9 and TRBJ2-5; unclear D gene. CDR3 size: 13 residues. V was shortened by 6 bases and J by 2 bases, with 10 bases between the two germline ends. The germline V gene encodes CDR1 SEHNR and CDR2 FQNEAQ (reference sequence). The CDR3 sequence: CASRGVLQETQYF. In DNA, the CDR3 is TGTGCCAGCAGAGGTGTCTTACAAGAGACCCAGTACTTC.

The chain carries TRBV4-3 and TRBJ2-5; D may be TRBD1 (6 bases). The CDR3 covers 15 residues. V lost 0 bases to trimming and J lost 4 bases, with 12 bases between them. Germline CDR1 LGHNA, CDR2 YSLEER. This chain's CDR3 is CASSQDRLGGETQYF. As DNA, the CDR3 is TGCGCCAGCAGCCAAGATCGGTTAGGGGGAGAGACCCAGTACTTC.

A few counts support this clonotype. This chain joins TRBV28 and TRBJ2-5; D might be TRBD2 (6 bases). The CDR3 has 16 amino acids. Trimming shortened V by 6 bases and J by 1 base, and 18 bases separated the two germline ends. Germline assignment: CDR1 MDHEN and CDR2 SYDVKM. CDR3 sequence: CASSPWGEWGQETQYF. The CDR3 DNA reads TGTGCCAGCAGCCCCTGGGGGGAGTGGGGCCAAGAGACCCAGTACTTC. Variable domain in full (rest from reference TRBV28 and TRBJ2-5): DVKVTQSSRYLVKRTGEKVFLECVQDMDHENMFWYRQDPGLGLRLIYFSYDVKMKEKGDIPEGYSVSREKKERFSLILESASTNQTSMYLCASSPWGEWGQETQYFGPGTRLLVL.

The V gene is TRBV20-1, the J gene TRBJ2-1; unclear D gene. The J call is uncertain, as TRBJ2-5 better fits the DNA end. Germline CDR1 DFQATT, CDR2 SNEGSKA (reference sequence). CDR3 length: 12 residues. CDR3 region: CSAFQRAGTQYF. The CDR3 DNA is TGCAGTGCTTTCCAGCGAGCAGGGACCCAGTACTTC.

A note on this clonotype: An end of the junction does not agree with germline; a read error may underlie this. J is TRBJ2-7 and V is TRBV7-2, with D possibly TRBD1 on 5 matching bases. Germline CDR1 SGHTA, CDR2 FQGNSA. This CDR3 has 14 residues. The CDR3 DNA sequence: TGTGCCAGCAGCTTACAGGGAAGCTCCTGCGAGCAGTACTTC. Protein: CASSLQGSSCEQYF.

This clonotype was seen only a few times. The gene calls are TRBV29-1 and TRBJ1-2; D might be TRBD1 (6 bases). Between the trimmed V and J ends, which lost 8 bases and 3 bases, there was a span of 19 bases. Germline loops: CDR1 SQVTM, CDR2 ANQGSEA. CDR3 length: 14 amino acids. The CDR3 is CSYSSQGKDYGYTF. DNA of the CDR3: TGCAGCTATTCTAGTCAGGGGAAGGACTATGGCTACACCTTC.

The V gene is TRBV29-1, the J gene TRBJ1-2, with TRBD1 matching over 7 bases. This CDR3 spans 12 amino acids. Germline CDR1 and CDR2: SQVTM and ANQGSEA. V shed 7 bases, J shed 8 bases, and the junction held 10 bases outside the gene matches. The CDR3 spells CSGQSRGRGYTF. The CDR3 DNA reads as TGCAGCGGACAGAGCAGGGGGAGGGGCTACACCTTC.

This chain joins TRBV20-1 and TRBJ1-2; 9 nucleotides align to TRBD1. The CDR3 length is 14 residues. V was clipped by 5 bases and J by 6 bases; unmatched bases: 10. In germline, CDR1 is DFQATT, CDR2 SNEGSKA (reference sequence). The CDR3 DNA reads as TGCAGTGCTCCGGGACAGGGTTTTTTTAATGGCTACACCTTC. Residues: CSAPGQGFFNGYTF.

This clonotype was picked up a small number of times. V is TRBV29-1 and J is TRBJ1-3; 7 positions match TRBD1. CDR3 size: 14 residues. CDR1 is SQVTM, CDR2 ANQGSEA, per germline. V was pared by 4 bases and J by 2 bases, with 5 bases of the junction left unmatched. This chain's CDR3 is CSVATGSAGNTIYF. As DNA, the CDR3 is TGCAGCGTTGCGACAGGGTCAGCTGGAAACACCATATATTTT.

This clonotype was detected only a few times. The chain employs TRBV15 and TRBJ2-7; TRBD2 aligns across 8 bases. CDR1 and CDR2 from the germline V gene are LNHNV and YYDKDF (reference sequence). Trimming took 3 bases from V and 5 from J; bases not matched to a gene: 12. The CDR3 consists of 16 residues. The chain's CDR3 is CATSRGASGSSDEQYF. DNA of the CDR3: TGTGCCACCAGCAGGGGGGCGAGCGGGAGCTCGGACGAGCAGTACTTC.

The chain links TRBV4-2 to TRBJ1-5; D not resolved. Trimming stripped 2 bases from V and 0 bases from J, with 8 bases between. The CDR3 has 15 amino acids. Germline V gene lookup returns CDR1 LGHNA and CDR2 YNFKEQ. The CDR3 DNA is TGTGCCAGCAGCCAATCCGGAGATAGCAATCAGCCCCAGCATTTT. Its protein is CASSQSGDSNQPQHF.

The J gene is TRBJ1-5, the V gene TRBV7-9, with D tentatively TRBD1 (5 bases). V dropped 1 base and J dropped 3 bases, with 10 bases sitting between them. The CDR3 length is 15 residues. Per germline, CDR1 SEHNR and CDR2 FQNEAQ (reference sequence). CDR3 amino acids: CASSLGGADNQPQHF. As DNA, the CDR3 is TGTGCCAGCAGCTTAGGGGGCGCGGACAATCAGCCCCAGCATTTT.

The gene calls are TRBV6-1 and TRBJ1-2, with D unclear. Germline CDR1 is MNHNS and CDR2 is SASEGT. V was cut by 7 bases and J by 3 bases, with 18 bases left in between. The CDR3 has 15 residues. The DNA for the CDR3 is TGTGCCAGCATAAATGAGCGGGAGGTGGACTATGGCTACACCTTC. Residues: CASINEREVDYGYTF.

On this clonotype itself: A read error may produce the germline difference seen at one junction end. The CDR3 DNA is TGTGCTAGCAGCTGCAAGAGGGGGACTCACTATAGCAATCAGCCCCAGCATTTT. Translating it yields CASSCKRGTHYSNQPQHF. This rearrangement joins TRBV7-7 to TRBJ1-5; D may be TRBD1 (6 bases). CDR1 and CDR2 from the germline V gene are SSHAT and FNYEAQ (reference sequence). This CDR3 has 18 amino acids.

The V gene is TRBV19, the J gene TRBJ2-1, with unresolved D. V was shortened by 7 bases and J by 10 bases, with 14 bases between the two germline ends. The CDR3 covers 12 residues. CDR1 and CDR2 from the germline V gene are LNHDA and SQIVND (reference sequence). The CDR3: CASTETGVEQFF. CDR3 coding DNA: TGTGCCAGTACCGAGACTGGGGTCGAGCAGTTCTTC.

The chain employs TRBV29-1 and TRBJ2-3; D gene unclear. This CDR3 has 14 amino acids. V was pared by 5 bases and J by 0 bases, with 12 bases between. Per germline, CDR1 SQVTM and CDR2 ANQGSEA. CDR3 residues: CSVFPGLSTDTQYF. In DNA form, the CDR3 reads TGCAGCGTTTTCCCCGGCCTGAGCACAGATACGCAGTATTTT.

This clonotype was recorded a few times. V usage is TRBV3-1 and J usage is TRBJ2-7; D assignment may be TRBD1 or TRBD2 (5 bases each). Trimming stripped 3 bases from V and 1 base from J, with 13 bases between. This CDR3 comprises 15 residues. Per the germline V gene, CDR1 is LGHDT and CDR2 is YNNKEL (reference sequence). The CDR3 is CASSHETGASYEQYF. In nucleotides, the CDR3 is TGTGCCAGCAGCCATGAGACCGGGGCGTCCTACGAGCAGTACTTC.

This chain joins TRBV7-2 and TRBJ1-5, with D unresolved. Germline CDR1 and CDR2: SGHTA and FQGNSA. This CDR3 is built from 13 residues. The V end lost 3 bases, the J end lost 4 bases, and 7 bases lay between the germline ends. CDR3 amino acids: CASSFDVNQPQHF. CDR3 nucleotide sequence: TGTGCCAGCAGCTTCGATGTAAATCAGCCCCAGCATTTT. The entire variable domain, with the rest obtained from reference TRBV7-2 and TRBJ1-5, is as follows: GAGVSQSPSNKVTEKGKDVELRCDPISGHTALYWYRQSLGQGLEFLIYFQGNSAPDKSGLPSDRFSAERTGGSVSTLTIQRTQQEDSAVYLCASSFDVNQPQHFGDGTRLSIL.